Below, one TCR beta chain is given with its context. Its antigen is undetermined. It was with a sample-barcoded 5' primer and a J-beta primer mix that a second PCR of about 7 to 12 cycles was run. TCRdb ran MiXCR on the 5' RACE reads and lists one entry per CDR3 protein. The table lists under 2,000,000 distinct CDR3 sequences, around half of them singletons. This sample is drawn from a study of blood T cells in healthy people across ages. Russia was home to the donors, healthy Caucasian individuals aged roughly 6 to 90. No fewer than 6.5 million PBMCs went into each sample. Study-level points and caveats: Because donor CMV status was unknown, expanded clonotype changes were possibly confounded. The fall in TCR beta diversity per million T cells was roughly linear with age.

The length of the CDR3 is 14 residues. The junction had 4 bases not matched to a gene; V was cut back by 6 bases and J by 0 bases. Germline V gene data show CDR1 as DFQATT and CDR2 as SNEGSKA (reference sequence). The sequence was collected from a woman in her 40s in good health. The specimen was blood. This chain links TRBV20-1 with TRBJ1-5, with TRBD1 identical over 8 bases. The DNA of the CDR3 is TGCAGTGCGGTTGACAGGGGTAGCAATCAGCCCCAGCATTTT. Translation: CSAVDRGSNQPQHF.